This T cell receptor beta chain derives from a study of T-cell reconstitution after alpha-beta-depleted transplantation in children. Germline V lookup: CDR1 MNHNY, CDR2 SVGAGI (reference sequence). The V and J ends lost 7 bases and 2 bases respectively, with 7 bases between them. CDR3 length: 12 amino acids. Unique molecular identifiers featured in how the TCRbeta library was prepared. One entry per CDR3 protein, called by TCRdb with MiXCR from the PCR reads. Of approximately 520,000 distinct CDR3 sequences listed, 32% were seen once; the top ten hold around 2.5%. The chain combines TRBV6-6 with TRBJ2-3; D ambiguous. This receptor was taken from a human donor who donated a stem cell graft to a child with aplastic anemia. The sample in question was PBMCs from the stem cell graft donor, obtained from the stem cell graft. CDR3 bases: TGTGCCAGCATGGCGGTCACAGATACGCAGTATTTT. As protein: CASMAVTDTQYF.